This T cell receptor beta chain was sequenced for a study of OX40 agonist ivuxolimab in advanced cancers. Per the germline V gene, CDR1 is SGHDT and CDR2 is YYEEEE. V dropped 1 base and J dropped 3 bases, with 11 bases sitting between them. The CDR3 totals 14 residues. Data came from immunoSEQ multiplex PCR; TCRdb stores just in-frame clones and leaves some out. This sample carries about 77,000 clones, 65% to 90% of them seen once, and the ten largest clones take about 0.66%. The sequence was collected from an adult with an advanced solid tumor such as melanoma, head and neck, liver or kidney cancer. This sample comprised CD4+ or CD8+ T cells sorted from blood, obtained in a trial of the OX40 agonist ivuxolimab. The rearrangement uses TRBV5-6 and TRBJ2-7; D is perhaps TRBD1 (6 bases). CDR3: CASSLTGRVYEQYF. The CDR3 nucleotides are TGTGCCAGCAGCTTGACAGGGCGGGTCTACGAGCAGTACTTC. Full variable domain (remainder filled in from reference TRBV5-6 and TRBJ2-7): DAGVTQSPTHLIKTRGQQVTLRCSPKSGHDTVSWYQQALGQGPQFIFQYYEEEERQRGNFPDRFSGHQFPNYSSELNVNALLLGDSALYLCASSLTGRVYEQYFGPGTRLTVT.